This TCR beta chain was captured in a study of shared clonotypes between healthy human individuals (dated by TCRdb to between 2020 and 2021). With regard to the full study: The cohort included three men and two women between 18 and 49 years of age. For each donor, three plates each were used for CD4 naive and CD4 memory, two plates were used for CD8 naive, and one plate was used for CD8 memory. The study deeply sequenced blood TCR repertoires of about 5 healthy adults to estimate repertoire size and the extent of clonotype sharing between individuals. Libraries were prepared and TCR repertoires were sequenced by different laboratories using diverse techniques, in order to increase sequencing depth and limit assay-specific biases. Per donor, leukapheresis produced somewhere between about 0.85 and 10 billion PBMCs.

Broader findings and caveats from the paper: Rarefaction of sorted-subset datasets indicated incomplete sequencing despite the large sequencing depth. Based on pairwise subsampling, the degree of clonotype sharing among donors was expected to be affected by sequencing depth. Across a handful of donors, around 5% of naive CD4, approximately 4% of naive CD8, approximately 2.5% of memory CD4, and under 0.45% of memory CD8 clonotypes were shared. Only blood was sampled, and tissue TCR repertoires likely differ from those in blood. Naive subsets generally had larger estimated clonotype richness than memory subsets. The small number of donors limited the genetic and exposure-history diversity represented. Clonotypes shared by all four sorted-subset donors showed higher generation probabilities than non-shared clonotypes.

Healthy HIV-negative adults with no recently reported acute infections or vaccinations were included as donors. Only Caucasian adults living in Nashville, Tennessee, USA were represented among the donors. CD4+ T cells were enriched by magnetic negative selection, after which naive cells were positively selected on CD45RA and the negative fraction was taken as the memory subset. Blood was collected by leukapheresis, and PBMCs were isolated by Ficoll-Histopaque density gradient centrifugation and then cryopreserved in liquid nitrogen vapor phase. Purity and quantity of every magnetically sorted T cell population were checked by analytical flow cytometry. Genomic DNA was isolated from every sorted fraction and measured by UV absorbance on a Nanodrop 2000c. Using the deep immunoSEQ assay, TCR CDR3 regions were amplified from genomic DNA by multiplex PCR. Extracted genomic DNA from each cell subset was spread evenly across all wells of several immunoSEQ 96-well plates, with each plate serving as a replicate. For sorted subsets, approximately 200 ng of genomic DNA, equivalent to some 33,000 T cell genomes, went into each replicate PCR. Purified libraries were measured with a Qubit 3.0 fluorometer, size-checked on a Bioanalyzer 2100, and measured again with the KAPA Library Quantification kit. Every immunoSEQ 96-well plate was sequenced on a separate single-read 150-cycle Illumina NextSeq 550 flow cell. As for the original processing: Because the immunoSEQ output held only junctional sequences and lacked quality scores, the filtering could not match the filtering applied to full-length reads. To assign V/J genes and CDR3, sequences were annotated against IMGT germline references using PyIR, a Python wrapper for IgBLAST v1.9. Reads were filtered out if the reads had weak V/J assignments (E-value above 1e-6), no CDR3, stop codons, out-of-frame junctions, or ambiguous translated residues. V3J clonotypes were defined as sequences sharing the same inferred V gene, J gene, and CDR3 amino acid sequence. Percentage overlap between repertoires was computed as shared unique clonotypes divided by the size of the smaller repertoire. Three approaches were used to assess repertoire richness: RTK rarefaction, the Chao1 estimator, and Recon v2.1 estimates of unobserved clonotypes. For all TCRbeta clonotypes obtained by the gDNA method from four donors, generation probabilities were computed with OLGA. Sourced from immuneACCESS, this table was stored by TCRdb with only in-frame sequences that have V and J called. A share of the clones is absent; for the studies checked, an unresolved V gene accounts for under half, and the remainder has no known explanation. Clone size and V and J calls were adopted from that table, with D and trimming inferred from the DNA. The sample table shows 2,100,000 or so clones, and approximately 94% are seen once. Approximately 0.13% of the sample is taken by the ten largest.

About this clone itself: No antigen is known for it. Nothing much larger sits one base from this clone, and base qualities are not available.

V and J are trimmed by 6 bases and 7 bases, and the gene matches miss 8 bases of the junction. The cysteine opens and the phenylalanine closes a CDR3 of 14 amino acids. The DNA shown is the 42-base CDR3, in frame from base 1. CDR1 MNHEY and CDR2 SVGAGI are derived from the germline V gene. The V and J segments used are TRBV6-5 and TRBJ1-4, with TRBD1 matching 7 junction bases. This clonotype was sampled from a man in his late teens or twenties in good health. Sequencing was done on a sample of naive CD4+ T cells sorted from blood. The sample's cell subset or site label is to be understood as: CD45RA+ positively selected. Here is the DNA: TGTGCCAGCAGAATTGACAGGGTCAGTGAAAAACTGTTTTTT. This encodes CASRIDRVSEKLFF.